This TCR beta chain was identified during a study of glioma-infiltrating T cells. V was pared by 4 bases and J by 4 bases, with 5 bases between. Per the germline V gene, CDR1 is SQVTM and CDR2 is ANQGSEA. CDR3 size: 11 residues. Using RNA template, CDR3s of TCR alpha and beta were amplified with iRepertoire arm-PCR. TCRdb re-called the multiplex PCR reads with MiXCR, one entry per CDR3 protein. The sample includes more than 300,000 distinct CDR3 sequences, roughly two fifths seen only once; the top ten take about 12%. This clonotype turned up a few times. The antigen remains undetermined. Whole-study results and caveats: Patients with low tissue-blood divergence carried a signature set of shared blood CDR3 motifs. Gliomas, especially low-grade, showed above-expected tissue-blood divergence; non-neoplastic patients showed below.

The V call is TRBV29-1, the J call TRBJ2-1, with unresolved D. Sequencing was performed on glioma tissue, nonneoplastic brain tissue, or PBMCs (not recorded which). The TCR comes from a human donor with low-grade glioma or glioblastoma, undergoing nonglioma brain surgery, or in good health (not recorded which). The CDR3 DNA reads TGCAGCGTTGTTCTATACAATGAGCAGTTCTTC. This translates into CSVVLYNEQFF.